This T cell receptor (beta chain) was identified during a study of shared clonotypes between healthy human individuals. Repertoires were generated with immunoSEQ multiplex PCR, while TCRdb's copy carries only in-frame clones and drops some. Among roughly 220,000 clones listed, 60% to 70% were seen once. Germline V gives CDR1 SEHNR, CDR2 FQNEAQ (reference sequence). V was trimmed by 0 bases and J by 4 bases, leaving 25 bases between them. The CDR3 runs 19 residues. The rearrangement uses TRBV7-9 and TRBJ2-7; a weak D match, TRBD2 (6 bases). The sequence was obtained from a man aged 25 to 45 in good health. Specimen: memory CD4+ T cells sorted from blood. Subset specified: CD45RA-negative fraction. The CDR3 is CASSLAKETGRDSLYEQYF. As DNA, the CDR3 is TGTGCCAGCAGCTTAGCCAAGGAGACCGGCCGGGACTCGCTTTACGAGCAGTACTTC.